Here is one T cell receptor beta chain with its context. These data come from a study of CD8 T cells in Susac syndrome. This CDR3 has 14 amino acids. The ends were cut back, 1 base at V and 7 bases at J, with 10 bases in the middle. Germline V lookup: CDR1 MGHDK, CDR2 SYGVNS. RNA totalling 0.5 to 1 ug underwent reverse transcription with random hexamers. TCRdb reanalysed the immunoSEQ multiplex PCR reads using MiXCR and keeps one entry per CDR3 protein. Of over 100,000 distinct CDR3 sequences in the sample, 85% to 95% were seen once. Healthy donors were controls matched for age and sex. This clonotype was sampled from a human donor in good health. Sequenced material: CD8+ T cells from PBMCs. The genes are TRBV25-1 and TRBJ1-4; D is ambiguous. The DNA of the CDR3 is TGTGCCAGCAGTGAATTTCGGGGTAGTGAAAAACTGTTTTTT. This encodes CASSEFRGSEKLFF. The complete variable domain, with remaining parts taken from reference TRBV25-1 and TRBJ1-4, reads EADIYQTPRYLVIGTGKKITLECSQTMGHDKMYWYQQDPGMELHLIHYSYGVNSTEKGDLSSESTVSRIRTEHFPLTLESARPSHTSQYLCASSEFRGSEKLFFGSGTQLSVL.